Below, one T cell receptor (beta chain) is given with its context. Its target is unknown. Trimming took 7 bases from V and 2 from J; bases not matched to a gene: 5. The germline gives CDR1 SGHRS, CDR2 YFSETQ. The CDR3 has 13 amino acids. The data were taken from a study of long-term antiretroviral therapy in people with HIV. The study, taken as a whole, reports: Even long-term ART left TRB diversity below transplant donor controls, despite gains.

Assay version v3.0 of immunoSEQ was used, and it was run at survey level. Sequenced by immunoSEQ multiplex PCR; TCRdb stores in-frame clones only, minus some. This sample has some 40,000 clones; about 90% occur once, and the top ten carry under 5%. The TCR was taken from a woman aged 45-65 years with HIV. Sequences were derived from unsorted PBMCs, sampled 1.2 years after starting antiretroviral therapy. The V call is TRBV5-1, the J call TRBJ2-7; 8 nucleotides match TRBD2. CDR3 DNA: TGCGCCAGCGCGATAGCGGGGACCTACGAGCAGTACTTC. It yields the protein CASAIAGTYEQYF.